Given below is one TCR beta chain in context. These data come from a study of T cells in Graves' hyperthyroidism and ophthalmopathy. From germline, CDR1 is KGHSH and CDR2 LQKENI. Trimming took 3 bases from V and 6 from J; bases not matched to a gene: 7. This CDR3 is built from 16 residues. TCR beta CDR3 regions were amplified from RNA transcripts. In the first-round RT-PCR of the TCR CDR3, the HTBI primer set was used. MiXCR was run by TCRdb on the multiplex PCR reads, yielding one entry per CDR3 protein. The sample has 300,000 or so distinct CDR3 sequences, approximately 18% seen once. V gene TRBV18 combines with J gene TRBJ2-2; 10 bases map to TRBD2. The receptor was isolated from a woman aged 45-65 years with Graves' hyperthyroidism. Sequencing input: blood. The CDR3, as DNA: TGTGCCAGCTCACCTGGGCTAGCGGGGGCCGCCGGGGAGCTGTTTTTT. Its translation: CASSPGLAGAAGELFF.